These T cell receptor beta chains were read from a single sample in a study of T cells after yellow fever vaccination. TCRdb re-derived calls from the 5' RACE reads in MiXCR, one entry per CDR3 protein. The sample includes tens of thousands of distinct CDR3 sequences, around 6.5% of them seen just once. The sequences come from CD8+ T cells sorted from PBMCs, collected more than 4 days after the first yellow fever vaccination. The receptors here all came from a man between 18 and 29 years old who received the YFV17D yellow fever vaccine. The CDR3 runs from the conserved cysteine through the conserved F or W. Each record gives: V gene, clone size, J gene, D gene, CDR3 protein, CDR3 DNA. A D gene is named only where the DNA matches it firmly. A row's size may be missing; if present it is once, few, many or a size class.

TRBV6-2/TRBV6-3	NA	TRBJ2-1	NA	CASSYVGNEQFF	TGTGCCAGCAGTTACGTAGGCAATGAGCAGTTCTTC
TRBV7-9	few	TRBJ2-5	TRBD2	CASSLRLAAGETQYF	TGTGCCAGCAGCTTAAGACTAGCGGCGGGGGAGACCCAGTACTTC
TRBV4-3	many	TRBJ2-5	TRBD1	CASSQGTGDQETQYF	TGCGCCAGCAGCCAAGGGACAGGGGACCAAGAGACCCAGTACTTC
TRBV6-5	many	TRBJ2-5	NA	CASSYSTGGLETQYF	TGTGCCAGCAGTTACTCGACCGGAGGTTTGGAGACCCAGTACTTC
TRBV6-1	many	TRBJ2-1	TRBD2	CASSESGGYNEQFF	TGTGCCAGCAGTGAAAGCGGGGGGTACAATGAGCAGTTCTTC
TRBV7-6	NA	TRBJ2-6	TRBD1	CASSSGQGFGANVLTF	TGTGCCAGCAGCAGTGGACAGGGGTTTGGGGCCAACGTCCTGACTTTC
TRBV4-3	many	TRBJ2-1	TRBD2	CASSSPSGGAPNEQFF	TGCGCCAGCAGCTCTCCTAGCGGGGGGGCCCCCAATGAGCAGTTCTTC
TRBV7-9	NA	TRBJ1-6	NA	CASSGPGSPLHF	TGTGCCAGCAGCGGCCCCGGGTCACCCCTCCACTTT
TRBV7-9	NA	TRBJ1-1	NA	CASSSQGMNTEAFF	TGTGCCAGCAGCTCCCAGGGGATGAACACTGAAGCTTTCTTT
TRBV20-1	many	TRBJ2-1	NA	CSARVISYNEQFF	TGCAGTGCTAGAGTTATCTCCTACAATGAGCAGTTCTTC